This TCR beta chain is drawn from a study of blood T cells in healthy people across ages. The CDR3 runs 12 residues. Germline V CDR1 and CDR2: SGHRS, YFSETQ. Sample-barcoded 5' priming and a J-beta primer mix drove a second PCR of about 7 to 12 cycles. A tag from a template-switch adaptor with 12 random nucleotides marked each cDNA molecule. The study obtained at least 2.5 million CDR3-containing paired-end reads from every sample. Using its own MiXCR run on the 5' RACE reads, TCRdb lists one record per CDR3 protein. The sample lists around 1,500,000 distinct CDR3 sequences; 28% were seen once. All donors came from Russia, were Caucasian and healthy, and spanned ages roughly 6 to 100.

This chain uses TRBV5-1 with TRBJ2-5, with D possibly TRBD1 on 6 matching bases. The J call may not be correct, given that the DNA end is closer to TRBJ2-7. This clonotype originated in a woman aged 25 to 39 in good health. The sample consisted of blood. CDR3 amino acids: CASSHGQNEQYF. CDR3 DNA: TGCGCCAGCAGCCACGGACAGAACGAGCAGTACTTC.